This T cell receptor beta chain is drawn from a study of T cell responses to AZD1222 COVID-19 vaccine. Overall study findings and caveats: After the peak T cell response, and only then, were repertoires sampled. Dominant at 160-218 and 743-854, vaccine-associated CD4 TCRs also spanned spike. Two AZD1222 administrations were followed by greater Spike-specific TCR breadth and depth.

V shed 4 bases and J shed 0 bases, with 15 bases lying between them. Looked up from germline, CDR1 is SGHRS and CDR2 is YFSETQ. The CDR3 has 16 residues. TCRdb's table, derived via immunoSEQ multiplex PCR, lists solely in-frame clones and lacks some. The sample holds 110,000 or so clones, about 93% seen once. Notes on this clone: Antigen: not known.

This chain links TRBV5-1 with TRBJ2-3; D is perhaps TRBD1 (6 bases). Specimen: peripheral blood, collected 28 days after the second dose of the MenACWY control vaccine. This receptor was taken from an adult who received the MenACWY meningococcal vaccine as a control. In DNA, the CDR3 is TGCGCCAGCAGCACCCGGGACACTCTAAGCACAGATACGCAGTATTTT. It yields the protein CASSTRDTLSTDTQYF.